The 22 T cell receptor beta chains listed next were all sequenced from one sample in a study of T cells in Graves' hyperthyroidism and ophthalmopathy. Researchers took RNA transcripts and amplified the TCR beta CDR3 regions from them. Using the HTBI primer set, a first-round RT-PCR was run on the TCR CDR3. TCRdb ran MiXCR on the multiplex PCR reads and lists one entry per CDR3 protein. The data show 640,000 or so distinct CDR3 sequences, over 12% seen once. The sequencing input was blood. The origin of the receptors is a woman aged 40 to 50 with Graves' ophthalmopathy.

Many counts were recorded for this clonotype. This rearrangement joins TRBV4-2 to TRBJ2-5; 14 bases match TRBD2. The CDR3 loop spans 15 amino acids. J was trimmed by 5 bases and V by 3 bases; bases with no gene match: 2. The germline V gene has CDR1 LGHNA and CDR2 YNFKEQ. In DNA form, the CDR3 reads TGTGCCAGCAGCCAGGGACTAGCGGGAGCGGAGACCCAGTACTTC. It is translated as CASSQGLAGAETQYF.

This clonotype was counted ten times or more. This chain joins TRBV5-1 and TRBJ1-2; TRBD1 agrees at 12 bases. The CDR3 runs to 14 residues. The germline gives CDR1 SGHRS, CDR2 YFSETQ. With V trimmed by 4 bases and J by 8 bases, 6 bases remained unmatched. CDR3 protein: CASSPGQGATGYTF. The CDR3, as DNA: TGCGCCAGCAGCCCGGGACAGGGGGCAACGGGCTACACCTTC.

This clonotype was observed at least ten times. The chain couples TRBV28 to TRBJ1-2; D is uncertain. The CDR3 spans 12 residues. In germline, CDR1 is MDHEN, CDR2 SYDVKM. Trimming removed 3 bases at V and 8 bases at J, with 10 bases between. The DNA for the CDR3 is TGTGCCAGCAGTTTTGGGCGAAACGGCTACACCTTC. Encoded protein: CASSFGRNGYTF.

This clonotype was recorded many times. This sequence joins TRBV29-1 and TRBJ1-1, with no clear D. Germline lookup yields CDR1 SQVTM and CDR2 ANQGSEA. There are 14 residues in the CDR3. Trimming took off 1 base at V and 3 bases at J, with 12 bases between the two ends. The CDR3 DNA is TGCAGCGTTGAAGTTCAAGGACTGGACACTGAAGCTTTCTTT. Its protein is CSVEVQGLDTEAFF. Full variable domain (remainder filled in from reference TRBV29-1 and TRBJ1-1): SAVISQKPSRDICQRGTSLTIQCQVDSQVTMMFWYRQQPGQSLTLIATANQGSEATYESGFVIDKFPISRPNLTFSTLTVSNMSPEDSSIYLCSVEVQGLDTEAFFGQGTRLTVV.

This clonotype came up many times. The rearrangement links TRBV24-1 to TRBJ2-5, with 8 bases identical to TRBD2. Trimming took 1 base from V and 4 from J; bases not matched to a gene: 4. Germline loops: CDR1 KGHDR, CDR2 SFDVKD. The CDR3 has 15 residues. The CDR3 reads CATSDFSGAGETQYF. CDR3 in DNA: TGTGCCACCAGTGATTTTAGCGGGGCCGGAGAGACCCAGTACTTC.

This clonotype has a count of ten or more. The chain uses TRBV9 and TRBJ1-5; no clear D gene. V lost 3 bases and J lost 3, with 10 bases in between. The CDR3 consists of 14 residues. Germline CDR1 is SGDLS and CDR2 is YYNGEE. The CDR3 loop reads CASSAGSDNQPQHF. The CDR3 region has the DNA TGTGCCAGCAGCGCCGGGTCGGACAATCAGCCCCAGCATTTT.

Ten or more counts support this clonotype. V and J are TRBV28 and TRBJ1-1, with TRBD1 as a possible D gene (5 bases). This CDR3 region has 12 residues. The germline gives CDR1 MDHEN, CDR2 SYDVKM. V lost 2 bases to trimming and J lost 7 bases, with 8 bases between them. The CDR3 here is CASSLMTDEAFF. CDR3 DNA sequence: TGTGCCAGCAGTTTAATGACAGATGAAGCTTTCTTT.

This clonotype was detected ten times or more. The chain has TRBV2 and TRBJ2-5; 8 bases align to TRBD1. The CDR3 contains 15 residues. CDR1 and CDR2 from the germline V gene are SNHLY and FYNNEI. V was pared by 6 bases and J by 2 bases, with 8 bases of the junction left unmatched. The CDR3 sequence: CASRVGTGFQETQYF. The CDR3 nucleotides read TGTGCCAGCAGGGTAGGGACAGGATTTCAAGAGACCCAGTACTTC.

This clonotype was counted many times. This sequence joins TRBV12-3 or TRBV12-4 and TRBJ2-7; D unresolved. The CDR3 totals 11 residues. Trimming removed 4 bases from V and 6 bases from J, with 7 bases in between. As DNA, the CDR3 is TGTGCCAGCAGTTCGAGACTCGAGCAGTACTTC. Protein sequence: CASSSRLEQYF.

The sample holds many counts of this clonotype. The V gene is TRBV27, the J gene TRBJ1-1; D gene ambiguous. This CDR3 is 15 amino acids long. With 0 bases removed from V and 3 bases from J, the gap between germline ends came to 11 bases. Germline CDR1 reads MNHEY; CDR2 reads SMNVEV (reference sequence). The CDR3 DNA reads TGTGCCAGCAGTTTATCCCCTAACGTCCACACTGAAGCTTTCTTT. This encodes CASSLSPNVHTEAFF.

This clonotype showed up many times. This chain connects TRBV12-3 or TRBV12-4 to TRBJ2-7; D possibly corresponds to TRBD1 (5 bases). The V end lost 7 bases, the J end lost 3 bases, and 16 bases lay between the germline ends. This CDR3 region has 14 residues. The CDR3 loop is CASKNQGSNYEQYF. In DNA form, the CDR3 reads TGTGCCAGCAAAAATCAGGGCTCCAACTACGAGCAGTACTTC.

V usage is TRBV5-1 and J usage is TRBJ2-5; 8 nucleotides agree with TRBD2. CDR1 is SGHRS and CDR2 is YFSETQ in the germline V gene. V trimming: 4 bases; J trimming: 1 base; junction bases outside the gene matches: 6. The CDR3 contains 15 residues. The CDR3 is CASSLLTSGQETQYF. In DNA, the CDR3 is TGCGCCAGCAGCCTCCTCACTAGCGGCCAAGAGACCCAGTACTTC.

The rearrangement uses TRBV28 and TRBJ1-5; 7 positions match TRBD1. This CDR3 comprises 12 residues. With 1 base clipped from V and 16 bases from J, the junction kept 7 bases outside the gene matches. Germline loops: CDR1 MDHEN, CDR2 SYDVKM. CDR3 coding DNA: TGTGCCAGCAGTTTATCGACAGGGTTCCAACATTTT. Amino acids: CASSLSTGFQHF.

At least ten counts were recorded for this clonotype. The chain combines TRBV27 with TRBJ1-2; D may be TRBD1 (5 bases). The CDR3 has 15 residues. CDR1 and CDR2 from the germline V gene are MNHEY and SMNVEV (reference sequence). V was clipped by 3 bases and J by 7 bases, with 18 bases between them. CDR3 sequence reads: CASSLQTAGRGGYTF. The CDR3 region has the DNA TGTGCCAGCAGTTTGCAGACGGCCGGGAGGGGTGGCTACACCTTC.

This clonotype was picked up many times. The rearrangement uses TRBV6-1 and TRBJ2-5; the D is unclear. CDR3 length: 10 residues. The germline CDR1 and CDR2 sequences are MNHNS and SASEGT. V was shortened by 8 bases and J by 0 bases, with 1 base between the two germline ends. The CDR3 DNA is TGTGCCAGCTACCAAGAGACCCAGTACTTC. This encodes CASYQETQYF.

This clonotype was counted ten times or more. CDR3 coding DNA: TGTGCCAGCAGCATAGCAATCGACAGTCACGAGCAGTACTTC. Translating it yields CASSIAIDSHEQYF. The gene calls are TRBV27 and TRBJ2-7; TRBD1 is a possible D gene (5 bases). The V end was cut by 6 bases, the J end by 5 bases, with 17 bases between. The CDR3 is made up of 14 amino acids. The germline V gene has CDR1 MNHEY and CDR2 SMNVEV (reference sequence).

The chain has TRBV6-2 or TRBV6-3 and TRBJ1-5, with 10 bases that match TRBD1. The CDR3 covers 17 residues. CDR1 is MNHEY and CDR2 is SVGEGT in the germline V gene. V shed 4 bases, J shed 4 bases, and the junction held 10 bases outside the gene matches. The CDR3 bases are TGTGCCAGCAGTTTACCGCCGGGACAGGGGTTGAATCAGCCCCAGCATTTT. It yields the protein CASSLPPGQGLNQPQHF.

This clonotype was picked up many times. The chain links TRBV11-1 to TRBJ1-1; 9 bases match TRBD1. Trimming took 4 bases from V and 4 from J; bases not matched to a gene: 4. The germline CDR1 and CDR2 sequences are SGHAT and FQDESV (reference sequence). The CDR3 sequence is 14 residues long. CDR3 sequence reads: CASSYQTGGTEAFF. The CDR3 region has the DNA TGTGCCAGCAGCTACCAGACAGGGGGCACTGAAGCTTTCTTT.

This clonotype was counted at least ten times. V and J are TRBV7-2 and TRBJ2-7, with D perhaps matching TRBD1 (6 bases). This CDR3 contains 17 residues. Trimming removed 0 bases from V and 1 base from J, with 16 bases in between. Germline V gene data show CDR1 as SGHTA and CDR2 as FQGNSA. The CDR3 sequence: CASSLAQDRRFSYEQYF. As DNA, the CDR3 is TGTGCCAGCAGCTTAGCGCAAGACAGGCGATTTTCCTACGAGCAGTACTTC.

A word on this clonotype: Being one base from a much bigger clone, this may be a read error. The V call is TRBV12-3 or TRBV12-4, the J call TRBJ1-5, with D hard to call. V lost 6 bases and J lost 2, with 14 bases in between. The CDR3 runs to 15 residues. CDR3 nucleotide sequence: TGTGCCAGCAGCCTGTGGATAGATCGCAATCAGCCCCAGCATTTT. Amino acid sequence: CASSLWIDRNQPQHF.

This clonotype was counted many times. The chain joins TRBV12-3 or TRBV12-4 to TRBJ1-2; TRBD1 agrees at 7 bases. The J segment lost 6 bases and the V segment lost 5 bases, leaving 9 bases of the junction unmatched. This CDR3 is 14 amino acids long. CDR3 residues: CASSPPEGADGYTF. For the CDR3, the DNA is TGTGCCAGCAGTCCCCCCGAGGGGGCAGATGGCTACACCTTC.

In its sample, this clonotype was seen many times. The V gene is TRBV19, the J gene TRBJ1-1; tentative D call: TRBD1 (5 bases). The CDR3 covers 16 residues. The germline V and J ends were trimmed by 3 bases and 5 bases, with 19 bases remaining between them. Germline CDR1 reads LNHDA; CDR2 reads SQIVND (reference sequence). This CDR3 reads CASSMGWVREGTEAFF. The CDR3 DNA follows: TGTGCCAGTAGTATGGGGTGGGTCAGGGAAGGGACTGAAGCTTTCTTT.